What follows are 25 T cell receptor beta chains derived from one specimen sequenced in a study of shared clonotypes between healthy human individuals. The protocol was immunoSEQ multiplex PCR, while the TCRdb copy is restricted to in-frame clones and leaves out a portion. Of almost 750,000 clones listed, approximately 72% were seen once; the top ten hold approximately 1.7%. Sequencing was done on a sample of memory CD4+ T cells sorted from blood. Subset described: CD45RA-negative fraction. The receptor source for this set is a woman in her 30s in good health.

To note about this clone: Other DNA sequences from this sample encode an identical CDR3 as well. This chain joins TRBV5-1 and TRBJ2-2, with D perhaps matching TRBD1 or TRBD2 (5 bases each). CDR1 is SGHRS, CDR2 YFSETQ, per germline. This CDR3 comprises 16 residues. Trimming shortened V by 4 bases and J by 3 bases, and 16 bases separated the two germline ends. CDR3 in DNA: TGCGCCAGCAGCCCACCCGGGACCGAAGACACCGGGGAGCTGTTTTTT. It codes for CASSPPGTEDTGELFF.

V is TRBV6-1 and J is TRBJ2-1; TRBD2 matches at 7 bases. CDR1 MNHNS and CDR2 SASEGT come from the germline V gene. V lost 8 bases and J lost 0; bases outside the gene matches: 4. The CDR3 runs 14 residues. DNA for the CDR3: TGTGCCAGCCGCGGGAGTGGCTCCTACAATGAGCAGTTCTTC. Translated: CASRGSGSYNEQFF.

This sequence joins TRBV5-1 and TRBJ1-2; D gene uncertain. The CDR3 totals 13 residues. CDR1 and CDR2 (germline): SGHRS, YFSETQ. Trimming shortened V by 4 bases and J by 3 bases, and 10 bases separated the two germline ends. CDR3 sequence (DNA): TGCGCCAGCAGCATCGGGCCGCACTATGGCTACACCTTC. It is translated as CASSIGPHYGYTF.

A note on this clone: A clone one base away is much larger, so this may be a read error. V and J are TRBV7-8 and TRBJ1-2; 8 bases are a match to TRBD1. Germline V gene lookup returns CDR1 SGHVS and CDR2 FQNEAQ. The CDR3 spans 15 residues. V was clipped by 1 base and J by 0 bases; unmatched bases: 1. The CDR3 loop reads CASSLVTGANYGYTF. CDR3 in DNA: TGTGCCAGCAGCTTAGTGACAGGGGCTAACTATGGCTACACCTTC.

The rearrangement links TRBV18 to TRBJ2-3; no firm D call. This CDR3 has 14 amino acids. The germline V gene has CDR1 KGHSH and CDR2 LQKENI. The V gene lost 2 bases and the J gene lost 2 bases, with 8 bases spanning the gap. CDR3 in DNA: TGTGCCAGCTCACCAGGGCCAATCACAGATACGCAGTATTTT. Amino acids: CASSPGPITDTQYF.

The J gene is TRBJ2-5, the V gene TRBV7-3, with 9 bases aligning to TRBD1. Germline-derived CDR1 and CDR2 are SGHTA and FQGTGA. The CDR3 is 16 residues long. The trim removed 3 bases at V and 0 bases at J, leaving 5 bases unmatched. CDR3 residues: CASSFSGTGYQETQYF. Here the CDR3 DNA reads TGTGCCAGCAGCTTCTCCGGGACAGGGTACCAAGAGACCCAGTACTTC.

The V call is TRBV10-3, the J call TRBJ2-7; D is unclear. Germline V gene lookup returns CDR1 ENHRY and CDR2 SYGVKD. V lost 4 bases to trimming and J lost 1 base, with 8 bases between them. The CDR3 loop spans 13 amino acids. This chain's CDR3 is CAISGVGSYEQYF. The CDR3 nucleotides are TGTGCCATCAGTGGGGTAGGGTCCTACGAGCAGTACTTC.

J is TRBJ2-6 and V is TRBV19; D might be TRBD2 (5 bases). The CDR3 sequence is 17 residues long. Trimming shortened V by 3 bases and J by 1 base, and 13 bases separated the two germline ends. Per the germline V gene, CDR1 is LNHDA and CDR2 is SQIVND (reference sequence). The CDR3 DNA follows: TGTGCCAGTAGTATTCTCGCGGGTGCGTCTGGGGCCAACGTCCTGACTTTC. It specifies CASSILAGASGANVLTF.

The V and J genes are TRBV28 and TRBJ2-5; D is perhaps TRBD1 (6 bases). The germline V gene has CDR1 MDHEN and CDR2 SYDVKM. V lost 5 bases and J 5 bases, leaving 18 bases between the germline ends. This CDR3 has 15 amino acids. The CDR3 region is CASSPPSTGRETQYF. CDR3 bases: TGTGCCAGCAGTCCCCCGTCGACAGGAAGGGAGACCCAGTACTTC.

This chain joins TRBV27 and TRBJ2-1; 9 bases are a match to TRBD2. CDR1 is MNHEY, CDR2 SMNVEV, per germline (reference sequence). The CDR3 loop spans 16 amino acids. V lost 1 base to trimming and J lost 7 bases; unmatched junction nucleotides: 8. This CDR3 is CASSLFSSGMRNEQFF. As DNA, the CDR3 is TGTGCCAGCAGTTTATTTTCTAGCGGGATGAGGAATGAGCAGTTCTTC.

The V call is TRBV11-2, the J call TRBJ1-3; D gene ambiguous. The germline V and J ends were trimmed by 3 bases and 0 bases, with 9 bases remaining between them. Germline CDR1 reads SGHAT; CDR2 reads FQNNGV. CDR3 length: 15 amino acids. CDR3 DNA sequence: TGTGCCAGCAGCTTGGCTCTAGGCTCTGGAAACACCATATATTTT. It specifies CASSLALGSGNTIYF. Together with reference TRBV11-2 and TRBJ1-3, the CDR3 gives the full variable domain: EAGVAQSPRYKIIEKRQSVAFWCNPISGHATLYWYQQILGQGPKLLIQFQNNGVVDDSQLPKDRFSAERLKGVDSTLKIQPAKLEDSAVYLCASSLALGSGNTIYFGEGSWLTVV.

V and J are TRBV30 and TRBJ1-2; TRBD1 aligns across 7 bases. This CDR3 spans 14 amino acids. In germline, CDR1 is GTSNPN, CDR2 SVGIG (reference sequence). V lost 1 base and J lost 4; bases outside the gene matches: 6. Here the CDR3 reads CAWSGQGAIYGYTF. CDR3 nucleotides: TGTGCCTGGAGTGGACAGGGAGCGATCTATGGCTACACCTTC.

The rearrangement links TRBV19 to TRBJ1-5; 9 nucleotides align to TRBD1. Per the germline V gene, CDR1 is LNHDA and CDR2 is SQIVND (reference sequence). The trim removed 3 bases at V and 5 bases at J, leaving 5 bases unmatched. The CDR3 totals 15 residues. In nucleotides, the CDR3 is TGTGCCAGTAGTATTCGGGACAGGGATCATCAGCCCCAGCATTTT. Residues: CASSIRDRDHQPQHF.

The CDR3 DNA reads TGTGCCAGCAGCGCAAGGGCTTCCACTGAAGCTTTCTTT. Translation: CASSARASTEAFF. The rearrangement joins TRBV7-3 to TRBJ1-1, with unresolved D. Trimming shortened V by 5 bases and J by 4 bases, and 11 bases separated the two germline ends. The CDR3 is 13 amino acids. Germline loops: CDR1 SGHTA, CDR2 FQGTGA.

V and J are TRBV7-2 and TRBJ2-1; 12 bases align to TRBD2. The V gene end was trimmed by 2 bases and the J gene end by 6 bases; junction bases not matched to a gene: 8. The germline gives CDR1 SGHTA, CDR2 FQGNSA. This CDR3 has 17 amino acids. CDR3 sequence: CASSLRSSGRAGNEQFF. The CDR3 DNA reads as TGTGCCAGCAGCTTAAGGTCTAGCGGGAGGGCCGGCAATGAGCAGTTCTTC.

This clone was seen a few times. This chain connects TRBV28 to TRBJ1-4; D gene uncertain. CDR1 is MDHEN, CDR2 SYDVKM, per germline. CDR3 length: 15 amino acids. The V end lost 7 bases, the J end lost 0 bases, and 12 bases lay between the germline ends. The CDR3 loop reads CASTMEGATNEKLFF. The DNA of the CDR3 is TGTGCCAGCACCATGGAGGGTGCAACTAATGAAAAACTGTTTTTT.

Points on this clone: Other DNA sequences from this sample encode an identical CDR3 as well. This chain connects TRBV4-2 to TRBJ1-5; D ambiguous. The CDR3 runs to 15 residues. Germline loops: CDR1 LGHNA, CDR2 YNFKEQ. V gave up 0 bases and J gave up 4 bases, with 10 bases separating them. The CDR3 spells CASSQESGSNQPQHF. CDR3 sequence (DNA): TGTGCCAGCAGCCAAGAGTCGGGAAGTAATCAGCCCCAGCATTTT.

The J gene is TRBJ1-5, the V gene TRBV19, with a weak D call TRBD1 (5 bases). Germline V CDR1 and CDR2: LNHDA, SQIVND (reference sequence). The CDR3 contains 15 residues. Trimming left V 9 bases short and J 0 bases short, with 15 bases between. The CDR3 DNA is TGTGCCAGCCGGGGGGGGATCTATAGCAATCAGCCCCAGCATTTT. Translation gives CASRGGIYSNQPQHF.

The gene calls are TRBV18 and TRBJ2-7; D is unclear. This CDR3 is built from 12 residues. In germline, CDR1 is KGHSH, CDR2 LQKENI. Trimming stripped 2 bases from V and 5 bases from J, with 7 bases between. The CDR3 here is CASSPGLDEQYF. CDR3 in DNA: TGTGCCAGCTCACCAGGGCTTGACGAGCAGTACTTC.

J is TRBJ2-1 and V is TRBV6-6, with 13 bases lining up with TRBD2. Germline V CDR1 and CDR2: MNHNY, SVGAGI (reference sequence). Trimming took 7 bases from V and 16 from J; bases not matched to a gene: 10. The CDR3 is 13 amino acids. CDR3 loop: CASTGTSGTSHFF. Written as DNA, the CDR3 is TGTGCCAGCACCGGGACTAGCGGGACCTCCCATTTCTTC.

This clone was seen many times. This rearrangement joins TRBV6-4 to TRBJ2-3; 10 nucleotides align to TRBD1. The CDR3 consists of 15 residues. Germline trimming cut 2 bases from V and 1 base from J; bases unmatched to any gene: 0. Germline CDR1 MRHNA, CDR2 SNTAGT. CDR3 sequence reads: CASSDGTGGTDTQYF. The CDR3 DNA reads TGTGCCAGCAGTGACGGGACAGGGGGCACAGATACGCAGTATTTT.

The CDR3 coding sequence is TGTGCCAGCAGCTTGGCGACTAGCGGGAGGGAGCAGTTCTTC. It specifies CASSLATSGREQFF. The V gene is TRBV5-4, the J gene TRBJ2-1, with 13 nucleotides matching TRBD2. The CDR3 has 14 residues. The germline V gene has CDR1 SGHNT and CDR2 YYREEE (reference sequence). Trimming at V came to 0 bases and at J to 10 bases, leaving 1 base not matched to a gene.

The V and J genes are TRBV12-5 and TRBJ2-5, with TRBD1 matching 7 bases. The trim removed 7 bases at V and 5 bases at J, leaving 7 bases unmatched. The CDR3 covers 13 residues. Germline CDR1 reads LGHNT; CDR2 reads FRNRAP. CDR3 protein: CASATGNMETQYF. The CDR3 DNA follows: TGTGCTAGTGCGACAGGGAATATGGAGACCCAGTACTTC.

The chain has TRBV5-4 and TRBJ2-7; 7 positions agree with TRBD1. Per the germline V gene, CDR1 is SGHNT and CDR2 is YYREEE (reference sequence). The CDR3 extends over 16 amino acids. Unmatched junction bases numbered 15, after V lost 3 bases and J lost 6 bases. The chain's CDR3 is CASSSGINRGWVEQYF. The CDR3 region has the DNA TGTGCCAGCAGCTCGGGGATAAACAGGGGCTGGGTCGAGCAGTACTTC.

The chain joins TRBV2 to TRBJ2-3; D is unclear. V was clipped by 2 bases and J by 5 bases, with 5 bases between them. The CDR3 extends over 12 amino acids. Germline CDR1 SNHLY, CDR2 FYNNEI. This CDR3 reads CASSESRDTQYF. The CDR3 DNA reads as TGTGCCAGCAGTGAATCCAGAGATACGCAGTATTTT. The complete variable domain, with remaining parts taken from reference TRBV2 and TRBJ2-3, reads EPEVTQTPSHQVTQMGQEVILRCVPISNHLYFYWYRQILGQKVEFLVSFYNNEISEKSEIFDDQFSVERPDGSNFTLKIRSTKLEDSAMYFCASSESRDTQYFGPGTRLTVL.